The present T cell receptor (beta chain) was sequenced within a study of T cell changes during pregnancy in multiple sclerosis. Clones were sequenced by immunoSEQ multiplex PCR, and TCRdb holds only the in-frame ones, with some missing. The sample records tens of thousands of clones, more than 75% being singletons. CDR3 size: 12 residues. CDR1 is SGHTA and CDR2 is FQGNSA in the germline V gene. Trimming left V 5 bases short and J 5 bases short, with 10 bases between. The chain links TRBV7-2 to TRBJ2-7; D is possibly TRBD1 (7 bases). The source material was CD8+ T cells from peripheral blood mononuclear cells, sampled before pregnancy. This clonotype was obtained from a female donor with multiple sclerosis, enrolled in a pregnancy study. The CDR3 sequence: CASSARGDEQYF. Here the CDR3 DNA reads TGTGCCAGCAGCGCCAGGGGGGACGAGCAGTACTTC.